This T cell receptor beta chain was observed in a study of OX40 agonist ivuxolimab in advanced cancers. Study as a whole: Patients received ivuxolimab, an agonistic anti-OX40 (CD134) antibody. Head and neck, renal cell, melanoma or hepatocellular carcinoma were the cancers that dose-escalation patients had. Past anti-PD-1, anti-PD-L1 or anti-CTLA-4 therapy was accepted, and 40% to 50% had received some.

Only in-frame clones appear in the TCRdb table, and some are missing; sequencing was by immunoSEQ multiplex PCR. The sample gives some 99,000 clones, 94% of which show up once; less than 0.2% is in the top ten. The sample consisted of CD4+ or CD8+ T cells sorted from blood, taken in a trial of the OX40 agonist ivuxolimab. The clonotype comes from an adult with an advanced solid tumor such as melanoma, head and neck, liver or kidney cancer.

The CDR3 coding sequence is TGTGCCAGCAGAGGTGAGAGCGGGGGCCCTCGGTCCTACAATGAGCAGTTCTTC. This sequence encodes CASRGESGGPRSYNEQFF. This sequence joins TRBV7-2 and TRBJ2-1, with TRBD2 matching 8 bases. Unmatched junction bases numbered 14, after V lost 6 bases and J lost 1 base. The CDR3 length is 18 residues. Germline values: CDR1 SGHTA, CDR2 FQGNSA.